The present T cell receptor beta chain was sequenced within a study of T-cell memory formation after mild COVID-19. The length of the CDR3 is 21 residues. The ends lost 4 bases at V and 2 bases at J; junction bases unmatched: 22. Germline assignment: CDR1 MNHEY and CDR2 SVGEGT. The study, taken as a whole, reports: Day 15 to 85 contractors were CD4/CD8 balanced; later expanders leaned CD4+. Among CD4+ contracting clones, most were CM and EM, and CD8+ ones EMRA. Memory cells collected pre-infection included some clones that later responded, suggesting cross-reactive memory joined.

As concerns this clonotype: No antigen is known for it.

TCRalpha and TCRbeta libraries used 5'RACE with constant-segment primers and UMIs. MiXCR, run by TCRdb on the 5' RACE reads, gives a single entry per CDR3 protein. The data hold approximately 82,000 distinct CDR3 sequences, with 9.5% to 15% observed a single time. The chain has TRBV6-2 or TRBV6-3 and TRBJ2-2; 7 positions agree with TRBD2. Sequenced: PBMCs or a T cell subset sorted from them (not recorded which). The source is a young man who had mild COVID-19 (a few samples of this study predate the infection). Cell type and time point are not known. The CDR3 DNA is TGTGCCAGCAGTTGGACCCTTCGGTTAGCGAGCGGGGAGCCAAACACCGGGGAGCTGTTTTTT. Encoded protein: CASSWTLRLASGEPNTGELFF.